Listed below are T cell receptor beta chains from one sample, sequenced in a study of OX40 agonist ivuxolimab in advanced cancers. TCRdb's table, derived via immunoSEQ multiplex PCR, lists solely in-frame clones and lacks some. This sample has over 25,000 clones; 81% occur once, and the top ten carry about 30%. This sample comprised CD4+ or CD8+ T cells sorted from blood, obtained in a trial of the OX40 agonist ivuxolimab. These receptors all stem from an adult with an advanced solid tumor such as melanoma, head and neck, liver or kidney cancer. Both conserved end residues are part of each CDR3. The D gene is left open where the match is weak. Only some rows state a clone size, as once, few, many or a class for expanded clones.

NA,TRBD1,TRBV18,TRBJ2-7,CASSPLTTGPSSYEQYF,TGTGCCAGCTCACCTCTTACGACAGGGCCAAGCTCCTACGAGCAGTACTTC
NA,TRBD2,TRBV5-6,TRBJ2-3,CASSTGGSTDTQYF,TGTGCCAGCAGCACGGGGGGTAGCACAGATACGCAGTATTTT
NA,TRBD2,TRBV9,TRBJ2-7,CASSRLAGADEQYF,TGTGCCAGCAGTCGACTAGCGGGGGCGGACGAGCAGTACTTC
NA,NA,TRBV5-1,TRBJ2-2,CASSSMDEHTGELFF,TGCGCCAGCAGCTCCATGGACGAACATACCGGGGAGCTGTTTTTT
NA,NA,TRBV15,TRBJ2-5,CATSRTREETQYF,TGTGCCACCAGCAGAACTAGAGAAGAGACCCAGTACTTC
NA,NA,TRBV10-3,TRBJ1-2,CAINPDGFYGYTF,TGTGCCATCAATCCGGACGGGTTCTATGGCTACACCTTC
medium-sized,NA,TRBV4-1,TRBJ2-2,CASSPLAGSTGELFF,TGCGCCAGCAGCCCCCTAGCAGGGAGCACCGGGGAGCTGTTTTTT
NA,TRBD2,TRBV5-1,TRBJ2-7,CASSGEGEYEQYF,TGCGCCAGCAGTGGGGAGGGTGAATACGAGCAGTACTTC
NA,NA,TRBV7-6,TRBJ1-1,CASSFGTDPYMNTEAFF,TGTGCCAGCAGCTTCGGGACGGATCCCTATATGAACACTGAAGCTTTCTTT
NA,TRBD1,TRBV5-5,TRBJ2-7,CASSSQGDSYEQYF,TGTGCCAGCAGCTCGCAGGGGGACTCCTACGAGCAGTACTTC
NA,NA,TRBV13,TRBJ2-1,CASSSSANEQFF,TGTGCCAGCAGCTCTAGCGCCAATGAGCAGTTCTTC
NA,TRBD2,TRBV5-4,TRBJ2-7,CASSLWTSARYEQYF,TGTGCCAGCAGCTTGTGGACTAGTGCACGTTACGAGCAGTACTTC
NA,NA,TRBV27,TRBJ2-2,CASRLWANTGELFF,TGTGCCAGCCGCCTTTGGGCGAACACCGGGGAGCTGTTTTTT
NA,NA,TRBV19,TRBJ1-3,CASSIGGQVGNTIYF,TGTGCCAGTAGTATCGGGGGACAAGTAGGAAACACCATATATTTT
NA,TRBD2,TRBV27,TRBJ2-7,CASSLKGLAASYEQYF,TGTGCCAGCAGTTTAAAAGGCCTAGCGGCATCCTACGAGCAGTACTTC
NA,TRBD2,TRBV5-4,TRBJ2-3,CASSLSTLLSGGSTDTQYF,TGTGCCAGCAGCTTGAGCACCCTACTAAGCGGGGGATCCACAGATACGCAGTATTTT
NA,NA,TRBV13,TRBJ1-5,CASSFSVNQPQHF,TGTGCCAGCAGCTTTTCCGTAAATCAGCCCCAGCATTTT
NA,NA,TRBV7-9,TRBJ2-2,CASSSQRRDTGELFF,TGTGCCAGCAGCTCGCAGCGGAGGGACACCGGGGAGCTGTTTTTT
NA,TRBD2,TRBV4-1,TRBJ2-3,CASSLAAGEGFTDTQYF,TGCGCCAGCAGCCTAGCCGCCGGGGAGGGGTTCACAGATACGCAGTATTTT
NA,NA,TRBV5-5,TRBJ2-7,CASSLVGDPSYEQYF,TGTGCCAGCAGCTTGGTAGGTGACCCGTCCTACGAGCAGTACTTC
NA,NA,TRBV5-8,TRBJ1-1,CASSRGVYTEAFF,TGTGCCAGCAGCCGGGGGGTCTACACTGAAGCTTTCTTT
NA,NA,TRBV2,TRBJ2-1,CASSGTIENYNEQFF,TGTGCCAGCAGTGGGACAATAGAAAATTACAATGAGCAGTTCTTC
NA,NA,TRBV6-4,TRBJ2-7,CASSEDSSYEQYF,TGTGCCAGCAGCGAGGACAGCTCCTACGAGCAGTACTTC
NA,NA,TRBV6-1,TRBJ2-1,CASSEGSWENNEQFF,TGTGCCAGCAGTGAAGGCTCCTGGGAAAACAATGAGCAGTTCTTC
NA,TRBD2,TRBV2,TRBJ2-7,CASSDLRALSGGQYF,TGTGCCAGCAGTGACCTCCGGGCCCTTAGCGGGGGGCAGTACTTC
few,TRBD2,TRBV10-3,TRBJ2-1,CAIHPSGGGLGNEQFF,TGTGCCATCCACCCCTCGGGCGGGGGGCTCGGGAATGAGCAGTTCTTC
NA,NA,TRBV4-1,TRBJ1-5,CASSQEEGWGNQPQHF,TGCGCCAGCAGTCAAGAGGAGGGTTGGGGCAATCAGCCCCAGCATTTT
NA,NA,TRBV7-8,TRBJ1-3,CASSFGTSSGNTIYF,TGTGCCAGCAGCTTCGGGACAAGCTCTGGAAACACCATATATTTT
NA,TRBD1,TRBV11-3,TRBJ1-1,CASSEGQGVTEAFF,TGTGCCAGCAGCGAGGGACAGGGGGTTACTGAAGCTTTCTTT
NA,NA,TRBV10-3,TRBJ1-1,CAISTGGIEAFF,TGTGCCATCAGTACCGGGGGAATTGAAGCTTTCTTT
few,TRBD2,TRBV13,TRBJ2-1,CASSGPSGGAFF,TGTGCCAGCAGCGGCCCTAGCGGGGGGGCGTTCTTC
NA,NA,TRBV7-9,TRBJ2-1,CASSDPGQGGNEQFF,TGTGCCAGCAGCGACCCTGGGCAGGGCGGTAATGAGCAGTTCTTC
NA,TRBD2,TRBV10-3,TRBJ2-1,CATGPLADYREQFF,TGTGCCACCGGACCACTAGCGGACTACAGAGAGCAGTTCTTC
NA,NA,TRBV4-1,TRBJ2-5,CASSHIFKGQRKETQYF,TGCGCCAGCAGCCACATCTTCAAAGGACAGAGGAAAGAGACCCAGTACTTC
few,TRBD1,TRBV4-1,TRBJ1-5,CASSLRQGPNQPQHF,TGCGCCAGCAGCCTGAGACAGGGTCCCAATCAGCCCCAGCATTTT
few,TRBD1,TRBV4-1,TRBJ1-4,CASSQGQPEKLFF,TGCGCCAGCAGCCAGGGACAGCCTGAAAAACTGTTTTTT
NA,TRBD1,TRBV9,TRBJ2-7,CASSATGTEVGQYF,TGTGCCAGCAGCGCCACCGGGACAGAAGTTGGGCAGTACTTC
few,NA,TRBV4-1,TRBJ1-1,CASSQDGRVVAFF,TGCGCCAGCAGCCAAGACGGGAGGGTGGTGGCTTTCTTT
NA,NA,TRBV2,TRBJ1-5,CASTPGPGDYSNQPQHF,TGTGCCAGCACCCCCGGGCCAGGGGATTATAGCAATCAGCCCCAGCATTTT
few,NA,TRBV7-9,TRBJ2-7,CASSLGLVVEQYF,TGTGCCAGCAGCTTAGGTCTAGTTGTCGAGCAGTACTTC
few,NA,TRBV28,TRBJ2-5,CASDPEGQETQYF,TGTGCCAGCGACCCGGAGGGGCAAGAGACCCAGTACTTC